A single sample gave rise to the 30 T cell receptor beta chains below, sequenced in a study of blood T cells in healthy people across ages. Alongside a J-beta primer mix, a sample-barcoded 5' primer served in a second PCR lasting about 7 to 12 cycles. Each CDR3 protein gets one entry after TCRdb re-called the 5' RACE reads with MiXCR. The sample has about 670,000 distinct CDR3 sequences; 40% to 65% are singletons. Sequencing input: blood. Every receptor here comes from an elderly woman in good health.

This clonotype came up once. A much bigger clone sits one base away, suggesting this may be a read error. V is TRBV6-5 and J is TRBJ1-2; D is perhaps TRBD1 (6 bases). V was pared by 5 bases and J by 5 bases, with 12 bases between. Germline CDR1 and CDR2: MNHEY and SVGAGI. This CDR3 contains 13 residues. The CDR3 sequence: CASSDARGYGYTF. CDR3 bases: TGTGCCAGCAGTGACGCCAGGGGATATGGCTACACCTTC.

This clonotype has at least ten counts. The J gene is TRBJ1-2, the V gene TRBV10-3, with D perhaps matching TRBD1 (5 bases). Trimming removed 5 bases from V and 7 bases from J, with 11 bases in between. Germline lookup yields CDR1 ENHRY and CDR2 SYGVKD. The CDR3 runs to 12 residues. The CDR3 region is CAISTDRFGYTF. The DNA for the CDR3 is TGTGCCATCAGTACAGACAGATTTGGCTACACCTTC.

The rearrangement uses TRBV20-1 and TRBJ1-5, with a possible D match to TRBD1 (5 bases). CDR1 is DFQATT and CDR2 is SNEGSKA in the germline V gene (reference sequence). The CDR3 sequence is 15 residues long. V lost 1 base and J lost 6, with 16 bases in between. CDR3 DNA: TGCAGTGCTAGAGGGCCAGGGATATCCCTTCAGCCCCAGCATTTT. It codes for CSARGPGISLQPQHF.

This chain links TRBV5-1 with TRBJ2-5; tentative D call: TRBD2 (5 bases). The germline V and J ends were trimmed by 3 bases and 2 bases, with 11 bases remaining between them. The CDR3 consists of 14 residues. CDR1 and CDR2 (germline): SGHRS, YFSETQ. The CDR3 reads CASSSAGIQETQYF. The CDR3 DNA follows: TGCGCCAGCAGCTCCGCCGGGATTCAAGAGACCCAGTACTTC.

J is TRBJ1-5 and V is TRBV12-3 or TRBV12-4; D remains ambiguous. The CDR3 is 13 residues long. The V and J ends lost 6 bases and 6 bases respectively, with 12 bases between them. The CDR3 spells CASRYTRSQPQHF. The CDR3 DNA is TGTGCCAGCAGGTACACCAGGAGTCAGCCCCAGCATTTT.

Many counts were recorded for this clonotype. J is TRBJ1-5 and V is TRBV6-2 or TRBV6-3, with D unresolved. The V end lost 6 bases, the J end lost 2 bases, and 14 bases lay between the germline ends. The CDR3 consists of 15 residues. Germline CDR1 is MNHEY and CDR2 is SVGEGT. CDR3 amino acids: CASSPAVRGNQPQHF. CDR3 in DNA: TGTGCCAGCAGCCCGGCGGTTCGAGGCAATCAGCCCCAGCATTTT.

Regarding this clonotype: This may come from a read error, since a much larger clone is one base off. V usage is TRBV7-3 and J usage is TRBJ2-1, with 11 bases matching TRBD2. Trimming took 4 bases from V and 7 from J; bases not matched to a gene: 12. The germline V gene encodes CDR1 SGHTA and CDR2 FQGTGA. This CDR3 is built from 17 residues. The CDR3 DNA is TGTGCCAGCAGCTCAACGTTGGCTAGCGGGAGGATAAATGAGCAGTTCTTC. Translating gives CASSSTLASGRINEQFF.

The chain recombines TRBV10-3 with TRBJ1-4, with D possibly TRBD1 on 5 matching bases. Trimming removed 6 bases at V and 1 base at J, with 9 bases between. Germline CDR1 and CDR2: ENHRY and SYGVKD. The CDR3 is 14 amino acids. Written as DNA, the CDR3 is TGTGCCATCAGCGAGGGACTAACTAATGAAAAACTGTTTTTT. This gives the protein CAISEGLTNEKLFF.

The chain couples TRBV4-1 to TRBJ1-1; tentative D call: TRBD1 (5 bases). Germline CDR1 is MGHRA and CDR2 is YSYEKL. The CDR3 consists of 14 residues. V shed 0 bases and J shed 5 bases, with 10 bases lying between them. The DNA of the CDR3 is TGCGCCAGCAGCCAAGATTTCGGGGGAACTGAAGCTTTCTTT. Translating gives CASSQDFGGTEAFF.

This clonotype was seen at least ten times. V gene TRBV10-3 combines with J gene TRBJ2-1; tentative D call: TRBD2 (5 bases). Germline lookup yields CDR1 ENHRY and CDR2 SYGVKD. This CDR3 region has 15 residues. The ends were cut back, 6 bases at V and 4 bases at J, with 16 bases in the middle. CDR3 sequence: CAIRIGLSLYNEQFF. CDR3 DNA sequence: TGTGCCATCAGGATCGGACTCTCCCTTTACAATGAGCAGTTCTTC.

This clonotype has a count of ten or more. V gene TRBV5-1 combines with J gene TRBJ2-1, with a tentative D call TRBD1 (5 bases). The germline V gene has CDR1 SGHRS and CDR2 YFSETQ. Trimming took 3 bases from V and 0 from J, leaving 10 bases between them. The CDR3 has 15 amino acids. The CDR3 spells CASSSQVSSYNEQFF. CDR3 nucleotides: TGCGCCAGCAGCTCACAGGTGAGCTCCTACAATGAGCAGTTCTTC.

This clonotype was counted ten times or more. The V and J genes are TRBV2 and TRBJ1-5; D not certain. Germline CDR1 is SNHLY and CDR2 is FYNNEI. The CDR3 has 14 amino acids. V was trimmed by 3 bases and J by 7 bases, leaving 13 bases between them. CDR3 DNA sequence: TGTGCCAGCAGTGATGTGAGGAGGACCCAGCCCCAGCATTTT. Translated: CASSDVRRTQPQHF. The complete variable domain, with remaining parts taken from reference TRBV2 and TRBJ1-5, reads EPEVTQTPSHQVTQMGQEVILRCVPISNHLYFYWYRQILGQKVEFLVSFYNNEISEKSEIFDDQFSVERPDGSNFTLKIRSTKLEDSAMYFCASSDVRRTQPQHFGDGTRLSIL.

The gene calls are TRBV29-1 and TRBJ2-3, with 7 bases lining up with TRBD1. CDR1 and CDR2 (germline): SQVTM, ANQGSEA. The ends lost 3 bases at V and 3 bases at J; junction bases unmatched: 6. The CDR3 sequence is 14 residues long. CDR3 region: CSVEGTAKTDTQYF. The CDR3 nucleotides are TGCAGCGTTGAGGGGACAGCTAAAACAGATACGCAGTATTTT.

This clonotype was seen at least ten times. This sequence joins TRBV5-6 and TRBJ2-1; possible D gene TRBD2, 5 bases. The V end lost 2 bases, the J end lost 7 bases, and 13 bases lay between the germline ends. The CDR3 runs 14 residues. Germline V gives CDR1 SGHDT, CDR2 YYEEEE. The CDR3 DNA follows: TGTGCCAGCAGCTTTGGAACTAGTTTGAATGAGCAGTTCTTC. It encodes CASSFGTSLNEQFF.

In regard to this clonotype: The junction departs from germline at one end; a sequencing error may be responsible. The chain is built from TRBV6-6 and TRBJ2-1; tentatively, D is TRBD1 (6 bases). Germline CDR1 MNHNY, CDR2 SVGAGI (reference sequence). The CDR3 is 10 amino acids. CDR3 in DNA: TGTACCAGTAGGGGGTACGAGCAGTTCTTC. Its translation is CTSRGYEQFF.

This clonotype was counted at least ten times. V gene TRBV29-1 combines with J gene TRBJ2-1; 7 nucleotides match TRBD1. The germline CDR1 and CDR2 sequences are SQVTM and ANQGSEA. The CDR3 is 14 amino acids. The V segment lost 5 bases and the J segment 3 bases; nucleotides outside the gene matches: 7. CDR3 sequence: CSVSRQGGYNEQFF. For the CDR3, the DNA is TGCAGCGTTTCGAGACAGGGTGGCTACAATGAGCAGTTCTTC.

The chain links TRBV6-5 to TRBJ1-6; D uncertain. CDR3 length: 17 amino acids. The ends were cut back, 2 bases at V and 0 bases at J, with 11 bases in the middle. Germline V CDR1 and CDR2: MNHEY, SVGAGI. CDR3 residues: CASSYGEPSSYNSPLHF. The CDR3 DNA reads TGTGCCAGCAGTTACGGGGAGCCCAGCTCCTATAATTCACCCCTCCACTTT.

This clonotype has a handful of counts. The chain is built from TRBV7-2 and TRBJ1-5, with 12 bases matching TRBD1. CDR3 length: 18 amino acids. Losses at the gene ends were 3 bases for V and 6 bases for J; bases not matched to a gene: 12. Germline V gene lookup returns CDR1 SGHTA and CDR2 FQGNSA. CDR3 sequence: CASSFTYRDRGPLQPQHF. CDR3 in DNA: TGTGCCAGCAGCTTTACCTACCGGGACAGGGGGCCTCTTCAGCCCCAGCATTTT.

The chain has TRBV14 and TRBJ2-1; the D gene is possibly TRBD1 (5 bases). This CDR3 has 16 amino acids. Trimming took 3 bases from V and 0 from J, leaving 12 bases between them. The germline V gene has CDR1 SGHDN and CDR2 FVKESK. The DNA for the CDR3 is TGTGCCAGCAGCCATTTAGGACAAACCTCCTACAATGAGCAGTTCTTC. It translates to CASSHLGQTSYNEQFF.

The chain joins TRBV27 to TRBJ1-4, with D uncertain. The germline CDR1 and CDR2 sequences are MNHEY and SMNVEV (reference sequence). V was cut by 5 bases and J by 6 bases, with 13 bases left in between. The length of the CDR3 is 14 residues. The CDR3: CASSPRVLDEKLFF. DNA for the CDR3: TGTGCCAGCAGTCCCCGGGTACTAGATGAAAAACTGTTTTTT.

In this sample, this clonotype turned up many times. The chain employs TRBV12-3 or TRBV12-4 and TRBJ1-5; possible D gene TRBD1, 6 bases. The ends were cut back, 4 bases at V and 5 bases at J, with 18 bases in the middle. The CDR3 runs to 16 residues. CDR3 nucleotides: TGTGCCAGCAGTTCTCAGGACCCCGGGGGGCATCAGCCCCAGCATTTT. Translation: CASSSQDPGGHQPQHF.

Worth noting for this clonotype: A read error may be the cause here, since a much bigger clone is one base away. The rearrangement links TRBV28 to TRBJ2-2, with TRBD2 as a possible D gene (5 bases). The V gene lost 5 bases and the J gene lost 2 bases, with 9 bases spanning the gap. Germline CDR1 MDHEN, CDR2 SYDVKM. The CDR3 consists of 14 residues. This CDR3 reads CASSNRLNTGELFF. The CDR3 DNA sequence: TGTGCCAGCAGTAACAGACTAAACACCGGGGAGCTGTTTTTT.

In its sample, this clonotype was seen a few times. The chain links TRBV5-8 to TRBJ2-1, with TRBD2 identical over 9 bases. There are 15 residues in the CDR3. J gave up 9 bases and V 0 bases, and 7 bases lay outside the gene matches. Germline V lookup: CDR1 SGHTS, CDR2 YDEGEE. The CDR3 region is CASSLVAGAIGEQFF. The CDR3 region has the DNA TGTGCCAGCAGCTTGGTAGCGGGAGCTATAGGTGAGCAGTTCTTC.

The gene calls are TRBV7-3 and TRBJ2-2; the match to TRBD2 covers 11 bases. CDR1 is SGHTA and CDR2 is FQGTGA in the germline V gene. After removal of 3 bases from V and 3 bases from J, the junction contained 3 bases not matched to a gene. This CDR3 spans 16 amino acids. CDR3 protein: CASSFSGLADTGELFF. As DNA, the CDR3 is TGTGCCAGCAGCTTCTCGGGACTAGCGGACACCGGGGAGCTGTTTTTT. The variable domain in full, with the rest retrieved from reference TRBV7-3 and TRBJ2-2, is GAGVSQTPSNKVTEKGKYVELRCDPISGHTALYWYRQSLGQGPEFLIYFQGTGAADDSGLPNDRFFAVRPEGSVSTLKIQRTERGDSAVYLCASSFSGLADTGELFFGEGSRLTVL.

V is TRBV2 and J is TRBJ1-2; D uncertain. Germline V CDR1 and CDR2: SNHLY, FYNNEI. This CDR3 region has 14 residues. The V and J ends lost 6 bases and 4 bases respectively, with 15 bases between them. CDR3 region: CASRSGIGPYGYTF. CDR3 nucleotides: TGTGCCAGCAGATCGGGGATCGGTCCCTATGGCTACACCTTC.

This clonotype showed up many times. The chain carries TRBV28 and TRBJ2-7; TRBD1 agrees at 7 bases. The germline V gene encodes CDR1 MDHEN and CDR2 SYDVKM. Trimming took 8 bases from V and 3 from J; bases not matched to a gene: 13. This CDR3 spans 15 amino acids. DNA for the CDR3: TGTGCCAGCGTAAACCGGGACAGAATAAGCTACGAGCAGTACTTC. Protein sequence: CASVNRDRISYEQYF.

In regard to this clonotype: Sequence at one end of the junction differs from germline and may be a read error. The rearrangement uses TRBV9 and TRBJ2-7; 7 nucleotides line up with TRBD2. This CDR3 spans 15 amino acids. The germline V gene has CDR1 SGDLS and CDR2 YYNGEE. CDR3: CAGSVASGSSYEQYF. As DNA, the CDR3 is TGTGCCGGCAGCGTAGCTAGCGGTAGCTCCTACGAGCAGTACTTC.

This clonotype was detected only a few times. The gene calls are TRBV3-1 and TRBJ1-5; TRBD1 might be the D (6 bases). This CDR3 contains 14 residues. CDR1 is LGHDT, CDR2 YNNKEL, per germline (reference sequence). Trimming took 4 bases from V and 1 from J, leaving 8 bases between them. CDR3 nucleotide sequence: TGTGCCAGCAGCCCAGGGGTGAGCAATCAGCCCCAGCATTTT. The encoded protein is CASSPGVSNQPQHF.

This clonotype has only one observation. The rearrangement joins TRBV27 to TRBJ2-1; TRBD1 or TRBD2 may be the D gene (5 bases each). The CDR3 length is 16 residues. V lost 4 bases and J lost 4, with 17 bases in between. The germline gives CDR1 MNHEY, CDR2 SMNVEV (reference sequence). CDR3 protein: CASSSPGTQPYNEQFF. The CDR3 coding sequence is TGTGCCAGCAGTTCCCCCGGGACGCAGCCTTACAATGAGCAGTTCTTC.

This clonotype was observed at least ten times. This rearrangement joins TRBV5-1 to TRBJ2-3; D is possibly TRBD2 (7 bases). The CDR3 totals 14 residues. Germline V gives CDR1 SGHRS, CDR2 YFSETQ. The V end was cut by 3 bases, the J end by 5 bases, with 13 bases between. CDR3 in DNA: TGCGCCAGCAGCTCTTCAGGGGAGGGAGATACGCAGTATTTT. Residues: CASSSSGEGDTQYF.